Listed below are T cell receptor beta chains from one sample, sequenced in a study of cytomegalovirus exposure and HLA in healthy donors. The protocol was immunoSEQ multiplex PCR, while the TCRdb copy is restricted to in-frame clones and leaves out a portion. The repertoire holds about 130,000 clones, with around 85% as singletons. Sequencing used PBMCs. These receptors all come from a woman aged 25 to 39 in good health and CMV-seropositive. Both conserved end residues are part of each CDR3. D genes are given only for firm matches. Size values are once, few and many counts, or a class for expanded clones, and some rows have none.

D	size	J	V	DNA	CDR3
-	once	TRBJ2-5	TRBV7-2	TGTGCCAGCAGCTTGGGCTCCCAAGAGACCCAGTACTTC	CASSLGSQETQYF
TRBD2	-	TRBJ2-1	TRBV2	TGTGCCAGCAGTGAAAGGGAGGGGTACAATGAGCAGTTCTTC	CASSEREGYNEQFF
-	-	TRBJ1-2	TRBV30	TGTGCCTACAACCTCTATGGCTACACCTTC	CAYNLYGYTF
-	-	TRBJ2-1	TRBV5-6	TGTGCCAGCAGCTTGACAGGGTTGATCGCCAGTGAGCAGTTCTTC	CASSLTGLIASEQFF
-	-	TRBJ1-2	TRBV10-3	TGTGCCATCAGTGCCTCAGGGGAGAGCTACACCTTC	CAISASGESYTF
TRBD2	-	TRBJ2-1	TRBV30	TGTGCCTGGAGTGGTGGACTAGCGGGAGGTCAGAGCTCCTACAATGAGCAGTTCTTC	CAWSGGLAGGQSSYNEQFF
TRBD2	-	TRBJ2-1	TRBV5-1	TGCGCCAGCAGCCGAGCGGGACCAAGGGATGAGCAGTTCTTC	CASSRAGPRDEQFF
-	-	TRBJ1-1	TRBV2	TGTGCCAGCAGCCGTCGTAGGGGGTTAGAAGCTTTCTTT	CASSRRRGLEAFF
TRBD1	-	TRBJ2-5	TRBV5-4	TGTGCCAGCAGACTACAGGGGGGCCCGCACCAAGAGACCCAGTACTTC	CASRLQGGPHQETQYF
TRBD2	-	TRBJ2-3	TRBV15	TGTGCCACCAGCAGAGAACTAGCGGGGGGATCAGATACGCAGTATTTT	CATSRELAGGSDTQYF
-	-	TRBJ1-1	TRBV9	TGTGCCAGCAGCGGGAGAGGACAGTCGAACACTGAAGCTTTCTTT	CASSGRGQSNTEAFF
-	-	TRBJ1-1	TRBV19	TGTGCCAGTAACAGGGATCCGAACACTGAAGCTTTCTTT	CASNRDPNTEAFF
-	-	TRBJ2-7	TRBV20-1	TGCAGTGCCGCACCTAGGTACGAGCAGTACTTC	CSAAPRYEQYF
TRBD2	-	TRBJ2-1	TRBV5-1	TGCGCCAGCAGCTTTAGCGGGAGCTCCTACAATGAGCAGTTCTTC	CASSFSGSSYNEQFF
-	few	TRBJ1-1	TRBV9	TGTGCCAGCAGCGTAGGACCGGAGGAGACTGAAGCTTTCTTT	CASSVGPEETEAFF
-	few	TRBJ2-3	TRBV6-1	TGTGCCTGTACGGGGTCCACAGATACGCAGTATTTT	CACTGSTDTQYF
TRBD2	-	TRBJ2-1	TRBV18	TGTGCCAGCTCACCACAGACTAGCGGTTCCTACAATGAGCAGTTCTTC	CASSPQTSGSYNEQFF
-	-	TRBJ1-1	TRBV7-9	TGTTCCAGCAGCTTAAACACCGGGGGTGTAGACACTGAAGCTTTCTTT	CSSSLNTGGVDTEAFF
TRBD1	few	TRBJ1-1	TRBV20-1	TGCAGGCCAGGGGGCCTGACTGAAGCTTTCTTT	CRPGGLTEAFF
TRBD1	-	TRBJ2-1	TRBV18	TGTGCCAGCTCCCGGACAGGGAACAATGAGCAGTTCTTC	CASSRTGNNEQFF
TRBD2	-	TRBJ2-5	TRBV18	TGTGCCAGCTCACCACGGAGCGGGAGTGAGACCCAGTACTTC	CASSPRSGSETQYF
-	-	TRBJ1-6	TRBV7-9	TGTGCCAGCAGCTCCGGGGAAACACCCCTCCACTTT	CASSSGETPLHF
-	-	TRBJ2-1	TRBV2	TGTGCCAGCAGCACCGGGACCTACAATGAGCAGTTCTTC	CASSTGTYNEQFF
-	-	TRBJ2-2	TRBV28	TGTGCCAGCGCGCTAGCAGGCGGGGAGCTGTTTTTT	CASALAGGELFF
-	-	TRBJ1-1	TRBV7-3	TGTGCCAGCAGCTTGACATACAGGGACACTGAAGCTTTCTTT	CASSLTYRDTEAFF
TRBD1	-	TRBJ1-1	TRBV7-3	TGTGCCAGCAGCTCCGACAGGGAGGACACTGAAGCTTTCTTT	CASSSDREDTEAFF
TRBD1	-	TRBJ1-6	TRBV28	TGTGCCAGCAGTTCACCCTCCGGGACAGCTAATTCACCCCTCCACTTT	CASSSPSGTANSPLHF
-	-	TRBJ2-1	TRBV5-1	TGCGCCAGCAGCTTGGGTGGTGGCGGGCCGGCTTACAATGAGCAGTTCTTC	CASSLGGGGPAYNEQFF